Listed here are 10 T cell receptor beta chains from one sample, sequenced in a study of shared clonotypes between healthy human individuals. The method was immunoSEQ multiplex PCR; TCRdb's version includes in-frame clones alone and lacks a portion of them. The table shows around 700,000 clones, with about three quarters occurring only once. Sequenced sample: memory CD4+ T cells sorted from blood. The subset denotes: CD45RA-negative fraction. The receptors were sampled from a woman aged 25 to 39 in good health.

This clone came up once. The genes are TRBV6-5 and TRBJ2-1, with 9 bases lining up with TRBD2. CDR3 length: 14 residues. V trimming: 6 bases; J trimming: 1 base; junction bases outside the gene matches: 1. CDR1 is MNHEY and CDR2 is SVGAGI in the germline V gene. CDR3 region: CASRREGSYNEQFF. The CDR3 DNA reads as TGTGCCAGCAGGCGGGAGGGGTCCTACAATGAGCAGTTCTTC.

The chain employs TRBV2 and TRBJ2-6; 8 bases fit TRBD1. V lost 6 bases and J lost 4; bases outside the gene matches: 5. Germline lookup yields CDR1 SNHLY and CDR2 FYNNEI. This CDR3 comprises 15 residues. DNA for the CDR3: TGTGCCAGCAGGTACAGGGGGAGCGGGGCCAACGTCCTGACTTTC. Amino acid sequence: CASRYRGSGANVLTF.

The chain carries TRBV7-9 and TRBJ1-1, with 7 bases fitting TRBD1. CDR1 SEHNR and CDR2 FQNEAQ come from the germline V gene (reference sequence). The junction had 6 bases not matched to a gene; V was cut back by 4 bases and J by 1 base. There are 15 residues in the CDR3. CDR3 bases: TGTGCCAGCAGCTCGACAGGGCAGGGGAACACTGAAGCTTTCTTT. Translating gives CASSSTGQGNTEAFF.

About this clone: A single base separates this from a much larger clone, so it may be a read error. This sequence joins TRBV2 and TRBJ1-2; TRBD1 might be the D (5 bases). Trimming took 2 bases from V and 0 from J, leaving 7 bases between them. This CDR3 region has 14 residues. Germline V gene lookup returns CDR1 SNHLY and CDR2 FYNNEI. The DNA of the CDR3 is TGTGCCAGCAGTGAACAGGGATCTAACTATGGCTACACCTTC. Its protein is CASSEQGSNYGYTF. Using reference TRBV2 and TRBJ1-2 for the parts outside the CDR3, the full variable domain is EPEVTQTPSHQVTQMGQEVILRCVPISNHLYFYWYRQILGQKVEFLVSFYNNEISEKSEIFDDQFSVERPDGSNFTLKIRSTKLEDSAMYFCASSEQGSNYGYTFGSGTRLTVV.

The CDR3 sequence is CAWSVSLAGGLEQFF. CDR3 coding DNA: TGTGCCTGGAGTGTTTCGTTAGCGGGAGGGCTCGAGCAGTTCTTC. The rearrangement joins TRBV30 to TRBJ2-1; 11 nucleotides agree with TRBD2. The CDR3 is 15 residues long. V gave up 0 bases and J gave up 10 bases; unmatched junction bases: 8. Looked up from germline, CDR1 is GTSNPN and CDR2 is SVGIG (reference sequence).

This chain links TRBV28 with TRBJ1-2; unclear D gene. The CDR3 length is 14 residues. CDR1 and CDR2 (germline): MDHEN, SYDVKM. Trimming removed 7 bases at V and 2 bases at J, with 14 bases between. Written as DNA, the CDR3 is TGTGCCAGCAAACGAGGCGGGGAGAACTATGGCTACACCTTC. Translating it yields CASKRGGENYGYTF.

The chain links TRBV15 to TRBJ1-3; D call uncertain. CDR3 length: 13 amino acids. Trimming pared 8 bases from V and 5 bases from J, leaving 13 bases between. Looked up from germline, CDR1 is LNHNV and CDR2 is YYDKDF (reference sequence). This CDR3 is CATSSAIRNTIYF. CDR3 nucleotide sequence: TGTGCCACCTCCTCGGCGATTCGAAACACCATATATTTT.

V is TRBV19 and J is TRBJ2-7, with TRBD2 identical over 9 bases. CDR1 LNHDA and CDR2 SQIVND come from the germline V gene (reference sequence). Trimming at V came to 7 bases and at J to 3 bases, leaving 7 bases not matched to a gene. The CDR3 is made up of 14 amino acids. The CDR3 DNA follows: TGTGCCAGTACAGCGGGTAGCGGGGGCTACGAGCAGTACTTC. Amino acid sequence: CASTAGSGGYEQYF.

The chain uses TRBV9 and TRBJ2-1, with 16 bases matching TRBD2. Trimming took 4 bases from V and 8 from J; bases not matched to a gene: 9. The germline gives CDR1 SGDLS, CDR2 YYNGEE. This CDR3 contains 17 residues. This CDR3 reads CASSLSKGLAGGHEQFF. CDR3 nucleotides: TGTGCCAGCAGCCTAAGCAAGGGACTAGCGGGAGGGCATGAGCAGTTCTTC. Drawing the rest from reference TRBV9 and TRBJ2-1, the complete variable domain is DSGVTQTPKHLITATGQRVTLRCSPRSGDLSVYWYQQSLDQGLQFLIQYYNGEERAKGNILERFSAQQFPDLHSELNLSSLELGDSALYFCASSLSKGLAGGHEQFFGPGTRLTVL.

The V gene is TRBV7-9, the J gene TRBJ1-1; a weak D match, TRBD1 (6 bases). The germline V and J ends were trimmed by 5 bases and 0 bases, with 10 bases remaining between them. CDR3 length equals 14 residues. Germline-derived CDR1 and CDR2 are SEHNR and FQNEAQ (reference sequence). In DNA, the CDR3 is TGTGCCAGCAGCGCGGACAGAATGAACACTGAAGCTTTCTTT. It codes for CASSADRMNTEAFF.